This TCR beta chain came from a study of human T cells and chemical hapten exposure. For the study at large: It was small differences in pooled library volume that mainly caused per-sample TCR yields to vary.

As the library was built, unique molecular identifiers were attached to individual cDNA molecules. In the study's own analysis: Sample-level TCR yields exhibited a median of approximately 89,000, with a range of about 20,000 to 750,000. Using its own MiXCR run on the reads, TCRdb lists one record per CDR3 protein. The V and J calls reflect TCRdb's pipeline rather than the authors' work. Here the sample spans 100,000 to 150,000 distinct CDR3 sequences, 8% to 9.5% being singletons. The total RNA was obtained from whole blood that was not fractionated. In its sample, this clonotype was seen many times. Antigen specificity is unknown. General observations from the study: TCRs at high frequency, those above 1 in 1000, did not change with DPC sensitization.

V trimming: 5 bases; J trimming: 1 base; junction bases outside the gene matches: 4. CDR3 length equals 14 residues. In germline, CDR1 is SQVTM, CDR2 ANQGSEA. Sample: whole blood. J is TRBJ2-2 and V is TRBV29-1; 7 nucleotides line up with TRBD1. This clonotype was sampled from a human donor in good health. Some clones in this sample may be carry-over from other donors' samples. The CDR3, as DNA: TGCAGCGTTAAGGGGGCGGGGAACACCGGGGAGCTGTTTTTT. This translates into CSVKGAGNTGELFF.